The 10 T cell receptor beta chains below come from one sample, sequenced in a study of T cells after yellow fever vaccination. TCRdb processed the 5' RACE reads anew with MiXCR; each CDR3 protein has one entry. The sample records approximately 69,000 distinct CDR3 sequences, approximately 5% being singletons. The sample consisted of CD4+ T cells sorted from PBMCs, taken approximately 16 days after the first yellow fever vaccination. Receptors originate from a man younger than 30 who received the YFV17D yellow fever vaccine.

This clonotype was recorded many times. CDR3 residues: CATSWGQGNQPQHF. CDR3 bases: TGTGCCACCTCTTGGGGACAGGGCAATCAGCCCCAGCATTTT. The chain employs TRBV19 and TRBJ1-5; TRBD1 aligns across 8 bases. There are 14 residues in the CDR3. V dropped 10 bases and J dropped 2; count of bases not matched to a gene: 7. Germline assignment: CDR1 LNHDA and CDR2 SQIVND (reference sequence).

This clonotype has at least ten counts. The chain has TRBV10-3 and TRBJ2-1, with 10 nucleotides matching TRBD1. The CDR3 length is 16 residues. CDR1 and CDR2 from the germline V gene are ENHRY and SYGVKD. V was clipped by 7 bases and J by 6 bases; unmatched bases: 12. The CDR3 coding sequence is TGTGCCATCACCGGCCCCGGGACAGGGGACGGCAATGAGCAGTTCTTC. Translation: CAITGPGTGDGNEQFF.

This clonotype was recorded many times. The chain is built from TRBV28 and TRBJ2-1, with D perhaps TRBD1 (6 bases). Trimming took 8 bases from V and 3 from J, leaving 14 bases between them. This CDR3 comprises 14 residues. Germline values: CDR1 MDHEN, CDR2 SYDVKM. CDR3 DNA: TGTGCCAGCGGATCCGGGACATACTACAATGAGCAGTTCTTC. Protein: CASGSGTYYNEQFF.

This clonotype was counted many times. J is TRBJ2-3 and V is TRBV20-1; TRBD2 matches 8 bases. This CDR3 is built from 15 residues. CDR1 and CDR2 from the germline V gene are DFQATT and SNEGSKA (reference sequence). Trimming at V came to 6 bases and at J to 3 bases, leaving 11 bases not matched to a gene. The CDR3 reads CSASPLAGLTDTQYF. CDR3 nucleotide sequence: TGCAGTGCGTCACCTTTAGCGGGGCTAACAGATACGCAGTATTTT.

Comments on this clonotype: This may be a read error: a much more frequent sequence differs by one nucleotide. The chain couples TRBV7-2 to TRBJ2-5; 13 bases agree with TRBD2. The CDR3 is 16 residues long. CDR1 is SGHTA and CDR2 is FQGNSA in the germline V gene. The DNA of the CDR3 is TGTGGCAGCAGCCCCGGACTAGCGGGGGCCACGTCGACCCAGTACTTC. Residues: CGSSPGLAGATSTQYF.

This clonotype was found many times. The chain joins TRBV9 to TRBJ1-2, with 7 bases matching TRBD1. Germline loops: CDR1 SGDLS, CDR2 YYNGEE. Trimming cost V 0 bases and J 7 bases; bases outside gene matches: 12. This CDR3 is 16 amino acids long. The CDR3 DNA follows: TGTGCCAGCAGCGTAGTCCCCCAGGCAGGGGGTAGTGGCTACACCTTC. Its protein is CASSVVPQAGGSGYTF.

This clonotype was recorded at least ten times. The CDR3: CASRTRGGYTF. DNA for the CDR3: TGTGCCAGCAGGACTCGGGGCGGCTACACCTTC. The rearrangement joins TRBV6-5 to TRBJ1-2; D may be TRBD1 (5 bases). The germline gives CDR1 MNHEY, CDR2 SVGAGI. This CDR3 region has 11 residues. The ends were cut back, 6 bases at V and 8 bases at J, with 10 bases in the middle.

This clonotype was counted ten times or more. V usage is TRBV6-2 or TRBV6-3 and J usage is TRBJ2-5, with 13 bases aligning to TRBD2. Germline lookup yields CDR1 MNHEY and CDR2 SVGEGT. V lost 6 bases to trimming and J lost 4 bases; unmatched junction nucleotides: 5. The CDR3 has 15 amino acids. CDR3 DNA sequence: TGTGCCAGCAGCCGGACTAGCGGGGGTTCAGAGACCCAGTACTTC. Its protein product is CASSRTSGGSETQYF.

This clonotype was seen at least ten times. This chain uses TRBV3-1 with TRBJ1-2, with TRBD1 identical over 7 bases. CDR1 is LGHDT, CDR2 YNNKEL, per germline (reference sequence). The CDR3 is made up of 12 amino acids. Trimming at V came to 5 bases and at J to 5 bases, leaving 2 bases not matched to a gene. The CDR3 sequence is CASSKTGYGYTF. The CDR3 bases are TGTGCCAGCAGCAAGACAGGGTATGGCTACACCTTC.

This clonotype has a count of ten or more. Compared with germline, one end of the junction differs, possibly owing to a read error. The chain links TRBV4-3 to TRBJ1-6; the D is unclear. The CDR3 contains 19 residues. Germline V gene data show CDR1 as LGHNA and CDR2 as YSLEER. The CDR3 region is CASSQDTASGGSFNSPLHF. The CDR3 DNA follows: TGCGCCAGCAGCCAAGATACCGCCTCCGGTGGGTCCTTTAATTCACCCCTCCACTTT.